Below are 17 T cell receptor beta chains sequenced from a single sample in a study of shared clonotypes between healthy human individuals. Here immunoSEQ multiplex PCR was the method, and the copy in TCRdb shows in-frame clones only, minus some. The table has roughly 2.6 million clones, about 92% seen once; the top ten hold more than 0.12%. The material sequenced was naive CD4+ T cells sorted from blood. Sample subset: CD45RA+ positively selected. The receptors originated from a man younger than 30 in good health.

A remark on this clone: In the same sample, other DNA sequences code for this CDR3. The gene calls are TRBV7-9 and TRBJ1-1; D unclear. Trimming removed 0 bases at V and 0 bases at J, with 5 bases between. Germline V lookup: CDR1 SEHNR, CDR2 FQNEAQ (reference sequence). CDR3 length equals 14 residues. Here the CDR3 DNA reads TGTGCCAGCAGCTTAGCTGGGTTGAACACTGAAGCTTTCTTT. Translating it yields CASSLAGLNTEAFF. The entire variable domain, with the rest obtained from reference TRBV7-9 and TRBJ1-1, is as follows: DTGVSQNPRHKITKRGQNVTFRCDPISEHNRLYWYRQTLGQGPEFLTYFQNEAQLEKSRLLSDRFSAERPKGSFSTLEIQRTEQGDSAMYLCASSLAGLNTEAFFGQGTRLTVV.

J is TRBJ1-2 and V is TRBV6-5; no clear D gene. The germline V gene has CDR1 MNHEY and CDR2 SVGAGI. Trimming stripped 5 bases from V and 5 bases from J, with 12 bases between. This CDR3 comprises 13 residues. The CDR3 loop is CASSNPGWYGYTF. In nucleotides, the CDR3 is TGTGCCAGCAGTAATCCGGGTTGGTATGGCTACACCTTC.

The chain links TRBV18 to TRBJ2-7; the match to TRBD2 covers 10 bases. Germline-derived CDR1 and CDR2 are KGHSH and LQKENI. This CDR3 is built from 15 residues. Trimming cost V 0 bases and J 4 bases; bases outside gene matches: 3. For the CDR3, the DNA is TGTGCCAGCTCACCACCGGGACTAGCGCTATACGAGCAGTACTTC. This gives the protein CASSPPGLALYEQYF.

V usage is TRBV5-1 and J usage is TRBJ1-4; a possible D gene is TRBD1 (5 bases). The V end lost 2 bases, the J end lost 8 bases, and 13 bases lay between the germline ends. The CDR3 loop spans 14 amino acids. Germline V gene lookup returns CDR1 SGHRS and CDR2 YFSETQ. The CDR3 loop reads CASSFEGLREKLFF. The CDR3 nucleotides read TGCGCCAGCAGCTTTGAGGGGTTGAGAGAAAAACTGTTTTTT.

The rearrangement uses TRBV5-5 and TRBJ1-1; D is unclear. CDR1 and CDR2 (germline): SGHKS, YYEKEE (reference sequence). Deletions cut 2 bases from V and 0 bases from J, with 5 bases between. This CDR3 has 13 amino acids. The CDR3 DNA reads TGTGCCAGCAGCTTAACAGTGAACACTGAAGCTTTCTTT. Protein product: CASSLTVNTEAFF.

This chain links TRBV4-3 with TRBJ1-3, with D perhaps matching TRBD1 (5 bases). Germline lookup yields CDR1 LGHNA and CDR2 YSLEER. Trimming left V 3 bases short and J 2 bases short, with 11 bases between. This CDR3 spans 15 amino acids. CDR3 nucleotide sequence: TGCGCCAGCAGCCAGGTTCTGGGGGCTGGAAACACCATATATTTT. This gives the protein CASSQVLGAGNTIYF.

The CDR3 DNA sequence: TGTGCCACCAGCAGAGATGGTAGGGGTGGGGCCTACGAGCAGTACTTC. Its translation: CATSRDGRGGAYEQYF. The rearrangement links TRBV15 to TRBJ2-7; possibly TRBD1 for D (5 bases). Germline CDR1 is LNHNV and CDR2 is YYDKDF (reference sequence). V lost 0 bases, J lost 2 bases, and 14 bases lay in between. The length of the CDR3 is 16 residues.

The gene calls are TRBV6-5 and TRBJ2-7; TRBD1 is a possible D gene (6 bases). V shed 4 bases and J shed 0 bases, with 16 bases lying between them. Germline assignment: CDR1 MNHEY and CDR2 SVGAGI. There are 16 residues in the CDR3. CDR3 sequence (DNA): TGTGCCAGCAGTTCCCTAACAGGGTCCCCCTCCTACGAGCAGTACTTC. Encoded protein: CASSSLTGSPSYEQYF.

With regard to this clone: An end of the junction differs from the germline gene, which may be a read error. The J gene is TRBJ2-7, the V gene TRBV20-1; D ambiguous. The CDR3 covers 10 residues. CDR1 is DFQATT, CDR2 SNEGSKA, per germline (reference sequence). CDR3 loop: CSARDGFQIF. The CDR3 DNA reads TGCAGTGCTAGAGATGGCTTCCAGATCTTC.

CDR3 sequence reads: CASSLAQLDRKLFF. The CDR3 DNA follows: TGCGCCAGCAGCTTGGCACAATTGGACCGGAAACTGTTTTTT. This chain connects TRBV5-1 to TRBJ1-4; no reliable D call. The CDR3 runs 14 residues. V gave up 0 bases and J gave up 11 bases, with 14 bases separating them. Germline V CDR1 and CDR2: SGHRS, YFSETQ.

The rearrangement links TRBV5-6 to TRBJ2-7, with a tentative D call TRBD1 (6 bases). CDR3 length equals 15 residues. Trimming removed 0 bases from V and 1 base from J, with 11 bases in between. In germline, CDR1 is SGHDT, CDR2 YYEEEE. CDR3 nucleotide sequence: TGTGCCAGCAGCTTGGACAGGGTTAGGTCCTACGAGCAGTACTTC. It codes for CASSLDRVRSYEQYF.

The chain employs TRBV2 and TRBJ2-2; tentatively, D is TRBD1 or TRBD2 (5 bases each). CDR1 and CDR2 from the germline V gene are SNHLY and FYNNEI. CDR3 length: 14 amino acids. V lost 6 bases and J 4 bases, leaving 12 bases between the germline ends. In nucleotides, the CDR3 is TGTGCCAGCAGGGCCGGGACGGCCACCGGGGAGCTGTTTTTT. Amino acids: CASRAGTATGELFF.

The rearrangement joins TRBV5-7 to TRBJ1-4; D is unresolved. TRBV5-7 falls under the ORF class, with uncertain function. The CDR3 length is 19 residues. V was pared by 0 bases and J by 0 bases, with 18 bases between. The CDR3 loop reads CASSLEAPLAFTTNEKLFF. CDR3 nucleotides: TGTGCCAGCAGCTTGGAAGCCCCCCTGGCTTTCACAACTAATGAAAAACTGTTTTTT.

J is TRBJ2-5 and V is TRBV5-8, with 12 bases that match TRBD2. The junction had 1 base not matched to a gene; V was cut back by 0 bases and J by 1 base. This CDR3 is built from 16 residues. CDR1 SGHTS and CDR2 YDEGEE come from the germline V gene. This CDR3 reads CASSLVGLAGQETQYF. CDR3 nucleotide sequence: TGTGCCAGCAGCTTGGTGGGACTAGCGGGCCAAGAGACCCAGTACTTC.

The chain employs TRBV4-1 and TRBJ1-1, with 9 bases fitting TRBD1. CDR3 size: 15 residues. J was trimmed by 4 bases and V by 4 bases; bases with no gene match: 7. Germline V gene sequence: CDR1 MGHRA, CDR2 YSYEKL. DNA of the CDR3: TGCGCCAGCAGCCTAGACAGGGGGGGAATCACTGAAGCTTTCTTT. This encodes CASSLDRGGITEAFF.

The rearrangement links TRBV18 to TRBJ1-5; tentative D call: TRBD1 (5 bases). CDR1 and CDR2 from the germline V gene are KGHSH and LQKENI. The CDR3 has 15 amino acids. The V end lost 3 bases, the J end lost 4 bases, and 13 bases lay between the germline ends. CDR3 protein: CASSPFGAGNQPQHF. The CDR3 region has the DNA TGTGCCAGCTCACCTTTCGGGGCGGGGAATCAGCCCCAGCATTTT.

The rearrangement uses TRBV4-1 and TRBJ1-4; D unresolved. Looked up from germline, CDR1 is MGHRA and CDR2 is YSYEKL. Trimming cost V 2 bases and J 9 bases, with 10 bases left between them. The CDR3 consists of 13 residues. Here the CDR3 reads CASSQNENKKLFF. The CDR3 DNA reads as TGCGCCAGCAGCCAAAACGAAAATAAAAAACTGTTTTTT.